Here is one T cell receptor (beta chain) with its context. Its antigen is still unknown. This record comes from a study of T cell responses to AZD1222 COVID-19 vaccine. Study-level findings and limits: Spike-specific TCR breadth and depth were elevated following two AZD1222 doses. Baseline serology detected seropositivity in only six or seven AZD1222 recipients. Donors were mostly white British, more females; clonal diversity possibly underestimated. Repertoire samples came only from after the peak T cell response.

This table comes from immunoSEQ multiplex PCR, and its TCRdb copy is limited to in-frame clones, with some not included. In the table there are some 130,000 clones, over 75% of which are singletons. From germline, CDR1 is KGHSH and CDR2 LQKENI. V lost 0 bases and J lost 0, with 18 bases in between. The length of the CDR3 is 19 residues. The receptor was isolated from an adult in good health. V and J are TRBV18 and TRBJ1-3, with D unresolved. Material: peripheral blood, obtained on day 0 of MenACWY control vaccination. The CDR3 protein is CASSPPVRVTPGSGNTIYF. In nucleotides, the CDR3 is TGTGCCAGCTCACCACCGGTACGAGTTACGCCCGGCTCTGGAAACACCATATATTTT.